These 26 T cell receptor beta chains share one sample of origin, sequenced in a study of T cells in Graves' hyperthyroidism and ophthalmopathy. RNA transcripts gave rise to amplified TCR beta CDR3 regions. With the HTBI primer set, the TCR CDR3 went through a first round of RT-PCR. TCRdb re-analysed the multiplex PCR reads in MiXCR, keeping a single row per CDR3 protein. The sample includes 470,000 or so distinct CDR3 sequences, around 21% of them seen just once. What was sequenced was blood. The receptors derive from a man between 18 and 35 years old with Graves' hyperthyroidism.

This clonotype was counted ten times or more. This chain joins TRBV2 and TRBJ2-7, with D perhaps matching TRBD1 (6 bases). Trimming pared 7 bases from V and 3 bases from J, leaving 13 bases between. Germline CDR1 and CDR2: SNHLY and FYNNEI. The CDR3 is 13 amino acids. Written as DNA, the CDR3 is TGTGCCAGCACCGAGGGGGACGGCTACGAGCAGTACTTC. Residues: CASTEGDGYEQYF. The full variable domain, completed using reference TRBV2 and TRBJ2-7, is EPEVTQTPSHQVTQMGQEVILRCVPISNHLYFYWYRQILGQKVEFLVSFYNNEISEKSEIFDDQFSVERPDGSNFTLKIRSTKLEDSAMYFCASTEGDGYEQYFGPGTRLTVT.

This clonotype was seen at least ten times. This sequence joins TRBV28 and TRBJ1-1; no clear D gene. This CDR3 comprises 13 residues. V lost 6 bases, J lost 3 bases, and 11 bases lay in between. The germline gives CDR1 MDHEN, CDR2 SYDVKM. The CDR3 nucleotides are TGTGCCAGCAGGCCCTATGGGGACACTGAAGCTTTCTTT. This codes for CASRPYGDTEAFF.

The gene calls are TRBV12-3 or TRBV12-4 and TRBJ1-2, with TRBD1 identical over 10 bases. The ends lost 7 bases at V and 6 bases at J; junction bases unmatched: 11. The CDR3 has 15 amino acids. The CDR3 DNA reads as TGTGCCAGCACCCAATGGGACAGGGGAATTGATGGCTACACCTTC. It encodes CASTQWDRGIDGYTF.

CDR3 loop: CASSQDLGTDEAFF. Written as DNA, the CDR3 is TGTGCCAGCAGCCAAGATTTGGGGACGGATGAAGCTTTCTTT. The chain employs TRBV3-1 and TRBJ1-1; perhaps TRBD1 as D (5 bases). Germline assignment: CDR1 LGHDT and CDR2 YNNKEL (reference sequence). V lost 0 bases to trimming and J lost 7 bases, with 12 bases between them. The CDR3 runs to 14 residues.

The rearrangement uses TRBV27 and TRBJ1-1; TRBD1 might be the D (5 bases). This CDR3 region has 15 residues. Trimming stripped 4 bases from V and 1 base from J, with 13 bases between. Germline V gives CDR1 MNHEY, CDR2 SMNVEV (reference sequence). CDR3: CASSSSGWGNTEAFF. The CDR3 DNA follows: TGTGCCAGCAGTTCCTCAGGGTGGGGGAACACTGAAGCTTTCTTT.

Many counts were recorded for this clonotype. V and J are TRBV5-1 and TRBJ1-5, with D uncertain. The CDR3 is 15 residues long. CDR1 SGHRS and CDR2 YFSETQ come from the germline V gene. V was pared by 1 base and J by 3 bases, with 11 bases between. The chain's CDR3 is CASSLNPGHNQPQHF. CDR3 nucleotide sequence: TGCGCCAGCAGCTTGAATCCTGGGCACAATCAGCCCCAGCATTTT.

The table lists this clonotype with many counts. CDR3 in DNA: TGTGCCAGCGGTACAGGGAAAAATCAGCCCCAGCATTTT. Its protein product is CASGTGKNQPQHF. The chain couples TRBV6-5 to TRBJ1-5; D is possibly TRBD1 (6 bases). The V and J ends lost 8 bases and 4 bases respectively, with 12 bases between them. The CDR3 sequence is 13 residues long. Germline assignment: CDR1 MNHEY and CDR2 SVGAGI.

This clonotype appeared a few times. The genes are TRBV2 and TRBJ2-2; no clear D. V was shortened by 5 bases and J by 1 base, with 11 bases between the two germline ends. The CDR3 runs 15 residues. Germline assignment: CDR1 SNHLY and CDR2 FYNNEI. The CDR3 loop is CASSISHRNTGELFF. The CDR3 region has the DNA TGTGCCAGCAGTATCAGCCACAGGAACACCGGGGAGCTGTTTTTT. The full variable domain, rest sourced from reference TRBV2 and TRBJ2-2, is EPEVTQTPSHQVTQMGQEVILRCVPISNHLYFYWYRQILGQKVEFLVSFYNNEISEKSEIFDDQFSVERPDGSNFTLKIRSTKLEDSAMYFCASSISHRNTGELFFGEGSRLTVL.

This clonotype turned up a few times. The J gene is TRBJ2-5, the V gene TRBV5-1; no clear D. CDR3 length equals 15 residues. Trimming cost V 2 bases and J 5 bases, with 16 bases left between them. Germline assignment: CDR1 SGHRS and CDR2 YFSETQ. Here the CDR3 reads CASSFRTEFGETQYF. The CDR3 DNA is TGCGCCAGCAGCTTCCGGACGGAATTCGGGGAGACCCAGTACTTC.

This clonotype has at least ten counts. The CDR3 DNA sequence: TGTGCCAGCAGTGGGACAAAATATGGCTACACCTTC. Protein: CASSGTKYGYTF. The rearrangement uses TRBV6-4 and TRBJ1-2; TRBD1 might be the D (5 bases). Germline assignment: CDR1 MRHNA and CDR2 SNTAGT. V was trimmed by 4 bases and J by 5 bases, leaving 8 bases between them. The CDR3 extends over 12 amino acids.

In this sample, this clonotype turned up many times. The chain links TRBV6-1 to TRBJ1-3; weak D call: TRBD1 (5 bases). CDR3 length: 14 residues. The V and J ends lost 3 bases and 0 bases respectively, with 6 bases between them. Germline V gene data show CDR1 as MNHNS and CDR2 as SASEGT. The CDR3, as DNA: TGTGCCAGCAGTGACGACAGCTCTGGAAACACCATATATTTT. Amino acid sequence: CASSDDSSGNTIYF.

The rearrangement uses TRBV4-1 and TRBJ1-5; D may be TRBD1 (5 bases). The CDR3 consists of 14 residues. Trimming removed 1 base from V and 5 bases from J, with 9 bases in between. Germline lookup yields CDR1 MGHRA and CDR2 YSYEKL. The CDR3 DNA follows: TGCGCCAGCAGCCAAGTCGGGGGAGATCAGCCCCAGCATTTT. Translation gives CASSQVGGDQPQHF.

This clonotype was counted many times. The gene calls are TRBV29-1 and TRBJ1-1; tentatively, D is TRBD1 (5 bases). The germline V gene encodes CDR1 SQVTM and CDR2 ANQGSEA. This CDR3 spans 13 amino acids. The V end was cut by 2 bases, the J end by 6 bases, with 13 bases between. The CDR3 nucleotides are TGCAGCGTTGAACCGGGGCCAGAGGCTGAAGCTTTCTTT. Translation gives CSVEPGPEAEAFF.

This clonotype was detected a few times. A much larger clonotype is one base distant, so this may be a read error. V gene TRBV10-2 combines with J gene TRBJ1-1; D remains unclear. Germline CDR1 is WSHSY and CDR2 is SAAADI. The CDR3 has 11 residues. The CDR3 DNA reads TGCGCCAGCAGCGACACCTTCGAAGCTTGCTTT. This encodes CASSDTFEACF.

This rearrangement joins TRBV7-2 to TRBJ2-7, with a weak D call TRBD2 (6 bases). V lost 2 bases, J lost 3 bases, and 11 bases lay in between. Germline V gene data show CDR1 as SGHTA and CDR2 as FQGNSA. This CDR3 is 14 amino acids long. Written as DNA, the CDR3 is TGTGCCAGCAGCTTACCCGGGGGTTTCTACGAGCAGTACTTC. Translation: CASSLPGGFYEQYF. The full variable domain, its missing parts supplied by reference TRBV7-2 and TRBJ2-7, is GAGVSQSPSNKVTEKGKDVELRCDPISGHTALYWYRQSLGQGLEFLIYFQGNSAPDKSGLPSDRFSAERTGGSVSTLTIQRTQQEDSAVYLCASSLPGGFYEQYFGPGTRLTVT.

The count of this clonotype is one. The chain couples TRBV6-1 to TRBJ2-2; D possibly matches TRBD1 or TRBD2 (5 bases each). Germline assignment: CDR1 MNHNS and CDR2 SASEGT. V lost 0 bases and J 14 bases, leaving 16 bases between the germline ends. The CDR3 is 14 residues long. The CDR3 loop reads CASSEAGDGRGLFF. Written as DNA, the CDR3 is TGTGCCAGCAGTGAAGCGGGGGACGGTCGTGGTCTGTTTTTT.

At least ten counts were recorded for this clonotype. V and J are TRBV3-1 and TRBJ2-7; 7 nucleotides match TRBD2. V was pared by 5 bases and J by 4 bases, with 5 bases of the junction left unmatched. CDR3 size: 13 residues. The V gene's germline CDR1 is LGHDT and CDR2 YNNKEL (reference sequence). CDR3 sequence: CASSSGLVYEQYF. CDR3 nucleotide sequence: TGTGCCAGCAGCTCCGGACTAGTGTACGAGCAGTACTTC.

This chain's CDR3 is CASSFGRYYGYTF. The CDR3 coding sequence is TGTGCCAGCAGCTTCGGACGATACTATGGCTACACCTTC. The chain combines TRBV3-1 with TRBJ1-2, with D unresolved. Trimming stripped 5 bases from V and 3 bases from J, with 10 bases between. Per germline, CDR1 LGHDT and CDR2 YNNKEL (reference sequence). The CDR3 has 13 amino acids.

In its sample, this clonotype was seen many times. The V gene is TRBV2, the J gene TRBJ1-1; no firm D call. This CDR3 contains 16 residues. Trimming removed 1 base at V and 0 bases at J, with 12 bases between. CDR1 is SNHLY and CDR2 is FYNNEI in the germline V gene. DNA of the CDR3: TGTGCCAGCAGTGAAGGGGCAGCCCTCATGAACACTGAAGCTTTCTTT. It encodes CASSEGAALMNTEAFF.

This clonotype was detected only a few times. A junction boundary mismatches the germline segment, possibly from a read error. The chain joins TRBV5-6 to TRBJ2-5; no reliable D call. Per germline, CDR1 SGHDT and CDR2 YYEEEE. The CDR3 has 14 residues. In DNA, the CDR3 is TGTGCCGGCAGCTCGTTGGGGATCGGGGAGACCCAGTACTTC. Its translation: CAGSSLGIGETQYF.

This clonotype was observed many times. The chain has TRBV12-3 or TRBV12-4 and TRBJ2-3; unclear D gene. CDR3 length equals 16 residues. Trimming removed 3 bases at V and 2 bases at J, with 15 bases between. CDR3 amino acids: CASSFALPAFTDTQYF. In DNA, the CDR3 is TGTGCCAGCAGTTTTGCGTTACCGGCTTTCACAGATACGCAGTATTTT.

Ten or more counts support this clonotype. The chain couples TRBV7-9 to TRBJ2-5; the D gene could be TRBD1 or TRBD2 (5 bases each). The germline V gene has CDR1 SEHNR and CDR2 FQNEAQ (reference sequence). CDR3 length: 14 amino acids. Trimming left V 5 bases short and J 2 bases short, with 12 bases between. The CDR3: CASSPRDQQETQYF. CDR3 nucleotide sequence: TGTGCCAGCAGCCCCCGGGACCAGCAAGAGACCCAGTACTTC.

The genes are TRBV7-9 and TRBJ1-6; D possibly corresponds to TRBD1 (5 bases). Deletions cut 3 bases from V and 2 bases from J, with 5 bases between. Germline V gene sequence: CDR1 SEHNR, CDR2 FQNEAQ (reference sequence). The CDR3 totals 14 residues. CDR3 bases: TGTGCCAGCAGCTTGGGGGCCTATAATTCACCCCTCCACTTT. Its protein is CASSLGAYNSPLHF.

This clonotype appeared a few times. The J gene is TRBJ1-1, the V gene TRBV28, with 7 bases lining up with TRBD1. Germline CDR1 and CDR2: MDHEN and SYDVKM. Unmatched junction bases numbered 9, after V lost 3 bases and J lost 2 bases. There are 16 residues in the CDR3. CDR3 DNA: TGTGCCAGCAGTTTTCTTCGGCGAGGGGGCAACACTGAAGCTTTCTTT. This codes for CASSFLRRGGNTEAFF. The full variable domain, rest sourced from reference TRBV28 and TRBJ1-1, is DVKVTQSSRYLVKRTGEKVFLECVQDMDHENMFWYRQDPGLGLRLIYFSYDVKMKEKGDIPEGYSVSREKKERFSLILESASTNQTSMYLCASSFLRRGGNTEAFFGQGTRLTVV.

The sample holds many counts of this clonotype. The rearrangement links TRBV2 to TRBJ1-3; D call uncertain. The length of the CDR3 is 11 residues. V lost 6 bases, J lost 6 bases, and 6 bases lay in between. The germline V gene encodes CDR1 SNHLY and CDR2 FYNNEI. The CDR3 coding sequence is TGTGCCAGCAGGGCTCCAAACACCATATATTTT. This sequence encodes CASRAPNTIYF. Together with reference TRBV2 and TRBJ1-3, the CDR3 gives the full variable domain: EPEVTQTPSHQVTQMGQEVILRCVPISNHLYFYWYRQILGQKVEFLVSFYNNEISEKSEIFDDQFSVERPDGSNFTLKIRSTKLEDSAMYFCASRAPNTIYFGEGSWLTVV.

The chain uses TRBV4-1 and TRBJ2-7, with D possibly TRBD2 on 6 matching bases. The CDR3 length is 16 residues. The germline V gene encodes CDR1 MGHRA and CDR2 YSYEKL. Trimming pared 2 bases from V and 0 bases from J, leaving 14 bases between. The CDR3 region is CASSQTDTGSSYEQYF. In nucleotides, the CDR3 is TGCGCCAGCAGCCAAACCGACACCGGGAGCTCCTACGAGCAGTACTTC.